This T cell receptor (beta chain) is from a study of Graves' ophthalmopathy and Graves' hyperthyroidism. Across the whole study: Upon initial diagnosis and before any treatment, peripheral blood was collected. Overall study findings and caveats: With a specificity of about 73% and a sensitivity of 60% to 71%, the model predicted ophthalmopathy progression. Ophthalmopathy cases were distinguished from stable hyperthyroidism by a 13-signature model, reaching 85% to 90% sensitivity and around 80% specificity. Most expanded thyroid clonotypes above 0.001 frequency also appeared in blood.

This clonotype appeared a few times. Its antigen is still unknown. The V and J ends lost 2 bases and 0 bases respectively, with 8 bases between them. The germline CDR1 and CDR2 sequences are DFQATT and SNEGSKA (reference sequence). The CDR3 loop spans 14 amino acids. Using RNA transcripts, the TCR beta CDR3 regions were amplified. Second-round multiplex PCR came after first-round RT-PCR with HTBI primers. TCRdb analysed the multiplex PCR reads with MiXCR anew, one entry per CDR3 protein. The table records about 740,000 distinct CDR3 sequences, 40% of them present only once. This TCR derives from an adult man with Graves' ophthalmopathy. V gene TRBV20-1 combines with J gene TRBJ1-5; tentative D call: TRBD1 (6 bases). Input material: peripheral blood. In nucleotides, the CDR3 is TGCAGTGCTAGACAGGGGTCTAGCAATCAGCCCCAGCATTTT. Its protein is CSARQGSSNQPQHF.